The sequence of this T cell receptor beta chain was determined in a study of CD4+ T cells in melanoma. The study, taken as a whole, reports: Reportedly, melanoma neoantigen-specific CD4+ T cells showed varied differentiation states. CD8+ T cell, macrophage and B cell function reportedly correlated with neoantigen-specific CD4+ T cells.

Assay: immunoSEQ multiplex PCR; the TCRdb copy retains only in-frame clones and omits some. The sample consists of about 11,000 clones, 67% of them appearing once. Points on this clone: What it recognizes is unknown.

The ends lost 8 bases at V and 7 bases at J; junction bases unmatched: 11. The CDR3 contains 14 residues. The germline V gene has CDR1 MNHNY and CDR2 SVGAGI (reference sequence). What was sequenced was cells from a culture (not recorded whether cultured in vitro). This TCR came from a human donor with melanoma. The J gene is TRBJ1-2, the V gene TRBV6-6, with 9 bases matching TRBD1. CDR3 DNA sequence: TGTGCCAGCGTGGGACAGGGTAGGATGCGTGGCTACACCTTC. Amino acid sequence: CASVGQGRMRGYTF.